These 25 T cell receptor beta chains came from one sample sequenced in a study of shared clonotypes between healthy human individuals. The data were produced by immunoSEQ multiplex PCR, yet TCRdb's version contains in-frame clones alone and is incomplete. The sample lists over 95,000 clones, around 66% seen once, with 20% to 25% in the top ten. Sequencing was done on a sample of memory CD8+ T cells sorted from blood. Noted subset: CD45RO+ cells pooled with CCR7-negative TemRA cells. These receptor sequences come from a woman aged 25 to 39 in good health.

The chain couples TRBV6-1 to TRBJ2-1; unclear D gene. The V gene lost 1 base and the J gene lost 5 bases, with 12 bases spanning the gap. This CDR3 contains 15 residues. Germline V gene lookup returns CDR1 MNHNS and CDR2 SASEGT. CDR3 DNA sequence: TGTGCCAGCAGTGAAGAACAGAATGGGCACAATGAGCAGTTCTTC. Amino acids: CASSEEQNGHNEQFF.

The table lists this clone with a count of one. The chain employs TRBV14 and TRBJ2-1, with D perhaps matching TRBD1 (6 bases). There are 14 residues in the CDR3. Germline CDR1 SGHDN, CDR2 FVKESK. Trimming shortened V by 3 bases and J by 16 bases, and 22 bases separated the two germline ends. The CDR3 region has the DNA TGTGCCAGCAGCCAGATACCCTTCGTCAGGGGCCGATTCTTC. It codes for CASSQIPFVRGRFF.

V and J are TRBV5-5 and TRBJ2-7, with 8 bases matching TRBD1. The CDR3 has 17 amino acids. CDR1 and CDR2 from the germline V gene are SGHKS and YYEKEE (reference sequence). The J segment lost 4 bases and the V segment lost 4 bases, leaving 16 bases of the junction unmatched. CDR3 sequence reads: CASSPSSDRGEIYEQYF. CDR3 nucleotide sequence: TGTGCCAGCAGCCCCTCATCCGACAGGGGTGAAATTTACGAGCAGTACTTC. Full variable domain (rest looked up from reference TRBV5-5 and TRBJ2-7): DAGVTQSPTHLIKTRGQQVTLRCSPISGHKSVSWYQQVLGQGPQFIFQYYEKEERGRGNFPDRFSARQFPNYSSELNVNALLLGDSALYLCASSPSSDRGEIYEQYFGPGTRLTVT.

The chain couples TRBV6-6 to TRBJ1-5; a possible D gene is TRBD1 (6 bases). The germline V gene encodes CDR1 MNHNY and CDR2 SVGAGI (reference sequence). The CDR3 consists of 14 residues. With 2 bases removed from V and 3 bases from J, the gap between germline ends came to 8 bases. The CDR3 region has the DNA TGTGCCAGCAGTTACGGACAGACCAATCAGCCCCAGCATTTT. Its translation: CASSYGQTNQPQHF.

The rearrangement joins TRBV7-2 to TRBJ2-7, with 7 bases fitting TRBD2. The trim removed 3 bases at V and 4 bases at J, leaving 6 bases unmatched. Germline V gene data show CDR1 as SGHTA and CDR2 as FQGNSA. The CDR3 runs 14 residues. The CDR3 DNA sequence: TGTGCCAGCAGCTTTTACCTAGCGGAATACGAGCAGTACTTC. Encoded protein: CASSFYLAEYEQYF.

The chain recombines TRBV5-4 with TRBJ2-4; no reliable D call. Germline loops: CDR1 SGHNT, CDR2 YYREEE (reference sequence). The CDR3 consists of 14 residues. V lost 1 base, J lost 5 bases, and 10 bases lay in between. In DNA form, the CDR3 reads TGTGCCAGCAGCTTGTTCGAAGGGCAAAACATTCAGTACTTC. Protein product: CASSLFEGQNIQYF. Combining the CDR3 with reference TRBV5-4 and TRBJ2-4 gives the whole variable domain ETGVTQSPTHLIKTRGQQVTLRCSSQSGHNTVSWYQQALGQGPQFIFQYYREEENGRGNFPPRFSGLQFPNYSSELNVNALELDDSALYLCASSLFEGQNIQYFGAGTRLSVL.

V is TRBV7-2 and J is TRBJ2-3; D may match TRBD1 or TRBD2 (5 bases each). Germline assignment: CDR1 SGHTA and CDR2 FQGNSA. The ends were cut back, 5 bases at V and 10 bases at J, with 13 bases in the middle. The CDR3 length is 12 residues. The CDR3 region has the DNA TGTGCCAGCAGCGTTGCCTTGGGGGCGCAGTATTTT. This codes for CASSVALGAQYF.

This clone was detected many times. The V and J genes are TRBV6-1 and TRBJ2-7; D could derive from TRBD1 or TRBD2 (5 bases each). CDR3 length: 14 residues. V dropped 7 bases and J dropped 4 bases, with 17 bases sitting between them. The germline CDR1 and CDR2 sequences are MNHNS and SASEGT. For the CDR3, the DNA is TGTGCCAGCAAGGGTTACGGGGCTGGGTACGAGCAGTACTTC. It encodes CASKGYGAGYEQYF.

Here the CDR3 DNA reads TGTGCCAGCAGCCAAATAGCGGGAGAGGCCAAAAACATTCAGTACTTC. It encodes CASSQIAGEAKNIQYF. V and J are TRBV4-2 and TRBJ2-4; 9 bases are shared with TRBD2. CDR1 LGHNA and CDR2 YNFKEQ come from the germline V gene. There are 16 residues in the CDR3. V gave up 2 bases and J gave up 1 base; unmatched junction bases: 3.

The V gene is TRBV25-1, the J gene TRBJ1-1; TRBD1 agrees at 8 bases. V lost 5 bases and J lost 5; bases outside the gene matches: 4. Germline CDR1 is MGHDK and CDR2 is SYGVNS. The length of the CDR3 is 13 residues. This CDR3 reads CASSSNRGTEAFF. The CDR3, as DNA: TGTGCCAGCAGTTCCAACAGGGGGACTGAAGCTTTCTTT.

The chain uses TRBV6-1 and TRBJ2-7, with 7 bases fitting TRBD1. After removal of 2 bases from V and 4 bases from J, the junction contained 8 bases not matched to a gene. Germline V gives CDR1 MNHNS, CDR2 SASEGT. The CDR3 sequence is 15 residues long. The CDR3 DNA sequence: TGTGCCAGCAGTGAAAGATGGCAGGGGGTATACGAGCAGTACTTC. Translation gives CASSERWQGVYEQYF.

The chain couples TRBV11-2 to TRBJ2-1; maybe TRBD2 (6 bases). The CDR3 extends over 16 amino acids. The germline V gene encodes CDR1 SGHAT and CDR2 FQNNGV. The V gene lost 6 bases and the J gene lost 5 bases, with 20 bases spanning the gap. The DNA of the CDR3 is TGTGCCAGCAGGGAATTCGGGAGCTCCCTGGACAATGAGCAGTTCTTC. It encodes CASREFGSSLDNEQFF.

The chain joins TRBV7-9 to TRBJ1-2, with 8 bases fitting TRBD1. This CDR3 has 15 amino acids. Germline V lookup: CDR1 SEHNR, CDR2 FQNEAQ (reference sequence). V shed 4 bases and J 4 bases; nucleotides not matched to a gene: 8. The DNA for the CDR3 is TGTGCCAGCAGCTCCTTGACAGGGGTAGCCTATGGCTACACCTTC. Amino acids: CASSSLTGVAYGYTF.

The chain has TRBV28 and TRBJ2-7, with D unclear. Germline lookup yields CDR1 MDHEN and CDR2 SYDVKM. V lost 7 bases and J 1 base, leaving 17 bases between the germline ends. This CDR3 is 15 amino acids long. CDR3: CASIPLGSESYEQYF. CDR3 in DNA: TGTGCCAGCATCCCTCTGGGGTCGGAATCCTACGAGCAGTACTTC.

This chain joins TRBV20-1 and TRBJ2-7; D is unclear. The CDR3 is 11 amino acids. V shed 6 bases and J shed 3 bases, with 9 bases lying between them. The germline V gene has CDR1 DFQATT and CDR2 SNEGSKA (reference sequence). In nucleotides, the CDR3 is TGCAGTGCCATGAGAATCTACGAGCAGTACTTC. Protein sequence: CSAMRIYEQYF.

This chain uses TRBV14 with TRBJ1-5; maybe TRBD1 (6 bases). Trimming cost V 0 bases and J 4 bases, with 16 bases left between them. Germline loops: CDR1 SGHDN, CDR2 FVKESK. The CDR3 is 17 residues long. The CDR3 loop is CASSQDRGGAGNQPQHF. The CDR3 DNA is TGTGCCAGCAGCCAAGATCGGGGGGGCGCGGGGAATCAGCCCCAGCATTTT.

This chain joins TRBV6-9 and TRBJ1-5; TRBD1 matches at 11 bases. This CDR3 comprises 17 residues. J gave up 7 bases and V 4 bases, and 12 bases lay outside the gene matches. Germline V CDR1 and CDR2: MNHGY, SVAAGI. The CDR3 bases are TGTGCCAGCAGTTCGCAGCGGGGACAGGGGGGGAACCAGCCCCAGCATTTT. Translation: CASSSQRGQGGNQPQHF.

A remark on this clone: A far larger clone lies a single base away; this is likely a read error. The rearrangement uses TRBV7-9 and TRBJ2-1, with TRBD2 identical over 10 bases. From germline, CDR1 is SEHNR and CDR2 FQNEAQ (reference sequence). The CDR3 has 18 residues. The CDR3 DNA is TGTGTCAGCAGCTTAGACGTCCTAGCGAAGCGGGAGGGCCATGAGCAGTTCTTC. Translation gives CVSSLDVLAKREGHEQFF. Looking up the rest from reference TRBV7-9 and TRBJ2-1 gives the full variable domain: DTGVSQNPRHKITKRGQNVTFRCDPISEHNRLYWYRQTLGQGPEFLTYFQNEAQLEKSRLLSDRFSAERPKGSFSTLEIQRTEQGDSAMYLCVSSLDVLAKREGHEQFFGPGTRLTVL.

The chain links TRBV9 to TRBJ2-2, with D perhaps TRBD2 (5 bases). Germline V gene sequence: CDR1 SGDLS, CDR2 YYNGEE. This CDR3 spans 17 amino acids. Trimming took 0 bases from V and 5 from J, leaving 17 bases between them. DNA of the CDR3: TGTGCCAGCAGCGTAGCCCCGACTATGTTTTGGACCGGGGAGCTGTTTTTT. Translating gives CASSVAPTMFWTGELFF.

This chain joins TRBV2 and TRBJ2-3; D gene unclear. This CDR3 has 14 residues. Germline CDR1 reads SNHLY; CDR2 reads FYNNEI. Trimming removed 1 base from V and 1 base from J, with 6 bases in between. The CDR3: CASSEESGTDTQYF. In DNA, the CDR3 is TGTGCCAGCAGTGAAGAGTCGGGCACAGATACGCAGTATTTT. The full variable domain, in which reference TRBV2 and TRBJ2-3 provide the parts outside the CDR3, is EPEVTQTPSHQVTQMGQEVILRCVPISNHLYFYWYRQILGQKVEFLVSFYNNEISEKSEIFDDQFSVERPDGSNFTLKIRSTKLEDSAMYFCASSEESGTDTQYFGPGTRLTVL.

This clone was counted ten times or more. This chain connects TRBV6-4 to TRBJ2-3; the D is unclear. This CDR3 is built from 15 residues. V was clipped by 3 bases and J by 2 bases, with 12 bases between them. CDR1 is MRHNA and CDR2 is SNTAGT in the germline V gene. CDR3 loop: CASSERHGATDTQYF. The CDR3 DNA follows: TGTGCCAGCAGTGAGCGTCACGGAGCCACAGATACGCAGTATTTT.

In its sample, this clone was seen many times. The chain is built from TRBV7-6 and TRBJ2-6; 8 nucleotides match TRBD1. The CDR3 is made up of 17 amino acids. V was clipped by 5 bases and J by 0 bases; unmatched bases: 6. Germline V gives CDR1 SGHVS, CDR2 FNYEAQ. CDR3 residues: CASSQADRGSGANVLTF. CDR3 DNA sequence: TGTGCCAGCAGCCAGGCTGACAGGGGCTCTGGGGCCAACGTCCTGACTTTC.

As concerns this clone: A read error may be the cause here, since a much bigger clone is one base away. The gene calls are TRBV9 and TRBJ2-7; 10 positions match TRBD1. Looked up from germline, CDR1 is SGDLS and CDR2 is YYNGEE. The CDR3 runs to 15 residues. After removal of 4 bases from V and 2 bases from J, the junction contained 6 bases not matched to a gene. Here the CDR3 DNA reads TGTGCCAGCAGCCAAGTCGGGACAGGGGCCTACGAGCAGTACTTC. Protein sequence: CASSQVGTGAYEQYF.

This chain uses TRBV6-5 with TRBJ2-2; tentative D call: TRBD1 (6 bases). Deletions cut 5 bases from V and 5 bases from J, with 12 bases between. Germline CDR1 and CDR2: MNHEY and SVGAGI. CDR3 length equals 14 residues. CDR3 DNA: TGTGCCAGCAGTCCCGGACAGAGAACCGGGGAGCTGTTTTTT. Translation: CASSPGQRTGELFF.

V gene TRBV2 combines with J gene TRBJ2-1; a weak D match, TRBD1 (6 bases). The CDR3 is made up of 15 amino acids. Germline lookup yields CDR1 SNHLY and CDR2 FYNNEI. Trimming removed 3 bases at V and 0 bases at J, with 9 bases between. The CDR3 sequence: CASSEGASSYNEQFF. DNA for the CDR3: TGTGCCAGCAGTGAGGGGGCGAGCTCCTACAATGAGCAGTTCTTC.